This T cell receptor beta chain came from a study of identical twins. Whole-study results and caveats: Weaker excess twin sharing was observed in beta out-of-frame sequences.

In regard to this clonotype: Its specificity is not known.

MiXCR was run by TCRdb on the 5' RACE reads, yielding one entry per CDR3 protein. The top ten hold roughly 15% of the sample, which has about 220,000 distinct CDR3 sequences, approximately 7.1% seen once. The CDR3 length is 16 residues. With V trimmed by 3 bases and J by 6 bases, 9 bases remained unmatched. CDR1 and CDR2 (germline): MNHEY, SMNVEV (reference sequence). This same sample was also taken into another study, of T cells expressing NK-cell markers.

The material sequenced was CD8+ T cells sorted from blood. The gene calls are TRBV27 and TRBJ2-1; 9 bases map to TRBD2. This clonotype originated in a woman aged 18-30 years in good health. The CDR3 loop is CASSLLAGEGINEQFF. CDR3 DNA: TGTGCCAGCAGTTTGTTAGCGGGGGAAGGGATCAATGAGCAGTTCTTC.